This TCR beta chain stems from a study of blood T cell repertoires in COVID-19. Turning to the study itself: COVID-19 samples from acute and convalescent phases originated in the United States, Italy and Spain. The cDNA or gDNA used as material had been derived from T cells, B-cell-depleted T cells, or PBMCs.

The method was immunoSEQ multiplex PCR; TCRdb's version includes in-frame clones alone and lacks a portion of them. Here the sample spans fewer than 350,000 clones, 89% being singletons. What the recovered Cohort 3 donors had was two negative PCRs, clearance, or symptom resolution. Source material: PBMCs or T cells enriched from blood (not recorded which). The TCR comes from a middle-aged woman who had recovered from COVID-19.

The CDR3 protein is CASSVSSSLNEQFF. CDR3 bases: TGTGCCAGCTCCGTCAGTTCTAGCCTCAATGAGCAGTTCTTC. V gene TRBV2 combines with J gene TRBJ2-1, with D possibly matching TRBD2 (5 bases). The CDR3 has 14 residues. Trimming removed 8 bases at V and 6 bases at J, with 17 bases between. Per the germline V gene, CDR1 is SNHLY and CDR2 is FYNNEI.